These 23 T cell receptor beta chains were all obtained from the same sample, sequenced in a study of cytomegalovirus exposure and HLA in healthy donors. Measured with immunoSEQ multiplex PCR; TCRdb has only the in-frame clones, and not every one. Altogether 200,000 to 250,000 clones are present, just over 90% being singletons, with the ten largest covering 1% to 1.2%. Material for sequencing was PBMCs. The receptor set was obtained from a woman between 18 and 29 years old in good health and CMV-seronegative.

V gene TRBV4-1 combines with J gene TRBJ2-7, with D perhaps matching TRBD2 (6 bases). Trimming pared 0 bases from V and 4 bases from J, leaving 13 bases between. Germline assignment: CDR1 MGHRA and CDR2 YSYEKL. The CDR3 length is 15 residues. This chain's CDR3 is CASSQEGTGLYEQYF. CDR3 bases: TGCGCCAGCAGCCAAGAAGGGACTGGGTTATACGAGCAGTACTTC.

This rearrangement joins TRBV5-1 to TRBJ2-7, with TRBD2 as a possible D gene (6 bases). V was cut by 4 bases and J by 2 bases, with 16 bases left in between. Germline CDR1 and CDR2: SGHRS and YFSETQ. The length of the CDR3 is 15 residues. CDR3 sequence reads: CASSLGDFLTYEQYF. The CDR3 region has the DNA TGCGCCAGCAGCCTCGGGGACTTTCTTACCTACGAGCAGTACTTC.

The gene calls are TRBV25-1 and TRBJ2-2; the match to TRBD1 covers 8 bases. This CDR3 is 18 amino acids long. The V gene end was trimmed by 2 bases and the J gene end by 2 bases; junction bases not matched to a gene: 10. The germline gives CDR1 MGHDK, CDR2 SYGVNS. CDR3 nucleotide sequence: TGTGCCAGCAGTGAACTAGGGACAGGAACCGCAAACACCGGGGAGCTGTTTTTT. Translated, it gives CASSELGTGTANTGELFF. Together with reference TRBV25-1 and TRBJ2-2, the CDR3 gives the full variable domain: EADIYQTPRYLVIGTGKKITLECSQTMGHDKMYWYQQDPGMELHLIHYSYGVNSTEKGDLSSESTVSRIRTEHFPLTLESARPSHTSQYLCASSELGTGTANTGELFFGEGSRLTVL.

As DNA, the CDR3 is TGTGCCAGTAGACCAACAGGGCTGGGTGATGGCTACACCTTC. Amino acid sequence: CASRPTGLGDGYTF. This chain links TRBV19 with TRBJ1-2; maybe TRBD1 (6 bases). V dropped 6 bases and J dropped 6 bases, with 17 bases sitting between them. The CDR3 extends over 14 amino acids. CDR1 and CDR2 (germline): LNHDA, SQIVND (reference sequence).

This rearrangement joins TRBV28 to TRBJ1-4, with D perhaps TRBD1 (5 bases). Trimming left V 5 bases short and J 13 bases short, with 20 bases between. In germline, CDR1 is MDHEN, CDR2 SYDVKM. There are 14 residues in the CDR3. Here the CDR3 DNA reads TGTGCCAGCAGTACACCCCGCGGGGGGGGGAGACTGTTTTTT. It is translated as CASSTPRGGGRLFF.

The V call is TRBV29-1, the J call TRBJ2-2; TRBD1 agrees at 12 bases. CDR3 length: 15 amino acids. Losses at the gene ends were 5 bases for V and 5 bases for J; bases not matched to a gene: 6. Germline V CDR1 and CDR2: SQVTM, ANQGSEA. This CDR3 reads CSVSPGQGATGELFF. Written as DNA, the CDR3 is TGCAGCGTTTCCCCGGGACAGGGGGCAACCGGGGAGCTGTTTTTT.

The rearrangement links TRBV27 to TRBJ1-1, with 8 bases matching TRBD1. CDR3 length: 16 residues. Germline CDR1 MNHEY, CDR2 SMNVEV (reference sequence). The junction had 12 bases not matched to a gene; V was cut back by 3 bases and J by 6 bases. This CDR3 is CASSFALTGVESEAFF. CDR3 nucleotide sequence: TGTGCCAGCAGTTTCGCTCTGACAGGGGTCGAATCTGAAGCTTTCTTT.

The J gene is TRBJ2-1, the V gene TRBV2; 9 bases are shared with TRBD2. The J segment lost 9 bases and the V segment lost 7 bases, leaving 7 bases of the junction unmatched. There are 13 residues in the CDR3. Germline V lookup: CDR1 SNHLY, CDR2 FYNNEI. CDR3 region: CASIGTSFGEQFF. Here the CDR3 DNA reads TGTGCCAGCATCGGGACTAGCTTTGGTGAGCAGTTCTTC.

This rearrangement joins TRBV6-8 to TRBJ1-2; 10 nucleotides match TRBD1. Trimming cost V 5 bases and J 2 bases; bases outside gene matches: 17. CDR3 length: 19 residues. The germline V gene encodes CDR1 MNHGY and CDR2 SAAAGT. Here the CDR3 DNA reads TGTGCCAGCAGTCTACCCTCCTATCGACAGGGGGCCTGGAACTATGGCTACACCTTC. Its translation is CASSLPSYRQGAWNYGYTF.

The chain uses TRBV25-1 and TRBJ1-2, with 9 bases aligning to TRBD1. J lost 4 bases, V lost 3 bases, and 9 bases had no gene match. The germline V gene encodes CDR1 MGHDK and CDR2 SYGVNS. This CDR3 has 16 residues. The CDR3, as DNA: TGTGCCAGCAGTGACTATCCGGGACAGGGTTCCTATGGCTACACCTTC. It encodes CASSDYPGQGSYGYTF.

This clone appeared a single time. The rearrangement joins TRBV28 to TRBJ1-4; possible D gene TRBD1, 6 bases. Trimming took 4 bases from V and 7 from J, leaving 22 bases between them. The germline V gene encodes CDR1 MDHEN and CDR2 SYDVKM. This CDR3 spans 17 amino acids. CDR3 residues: CASSSPSGTGWVEKLFF. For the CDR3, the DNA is TGTGCCAGCAGTTCCCCCTCCGGCACAGGGTGGGTTGAAAAACTGTTTTTT.

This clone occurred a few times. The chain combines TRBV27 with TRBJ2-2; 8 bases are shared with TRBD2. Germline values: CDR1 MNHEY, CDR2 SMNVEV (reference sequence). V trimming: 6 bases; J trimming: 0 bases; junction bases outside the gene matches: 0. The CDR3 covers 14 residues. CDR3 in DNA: TGTGCCAGCAGAGCGGGGGCGAACACCGGGGAGCTGTTTTTT. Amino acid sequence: CASRAGANTGELFF.

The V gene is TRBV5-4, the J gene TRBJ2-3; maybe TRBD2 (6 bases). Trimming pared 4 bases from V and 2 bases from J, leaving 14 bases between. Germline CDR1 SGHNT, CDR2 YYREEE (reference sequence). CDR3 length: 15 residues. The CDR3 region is CASSRLAGTTDTQYF. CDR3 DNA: TGTGCCAGCAGCCGACTTGCGGGGACCACAGATACGCAGTATTTT.

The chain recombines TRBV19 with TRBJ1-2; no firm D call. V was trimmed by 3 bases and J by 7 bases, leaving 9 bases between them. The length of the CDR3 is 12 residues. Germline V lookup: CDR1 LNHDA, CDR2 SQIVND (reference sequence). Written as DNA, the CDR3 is TGTGCCAGTAGTATGTCCCGGGGTGGCTACACCTTC. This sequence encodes CASSMSRGGYTF.

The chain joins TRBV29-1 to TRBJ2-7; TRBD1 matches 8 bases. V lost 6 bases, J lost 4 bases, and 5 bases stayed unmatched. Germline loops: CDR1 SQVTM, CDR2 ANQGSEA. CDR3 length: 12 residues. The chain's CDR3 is CSVADREYEQYF. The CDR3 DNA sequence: TGCAGCGTAGCGGACAGGGAGTACGAGCAGTACTTC.

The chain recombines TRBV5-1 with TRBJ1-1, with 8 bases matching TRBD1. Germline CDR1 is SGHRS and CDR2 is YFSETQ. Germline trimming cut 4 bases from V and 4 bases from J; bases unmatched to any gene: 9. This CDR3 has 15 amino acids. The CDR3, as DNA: TGCGCCAGCAGCCCGAGGACAGGGAAGGGCACTGAAGCTTTCTTT. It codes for CASSPRTGKGTEAFF.

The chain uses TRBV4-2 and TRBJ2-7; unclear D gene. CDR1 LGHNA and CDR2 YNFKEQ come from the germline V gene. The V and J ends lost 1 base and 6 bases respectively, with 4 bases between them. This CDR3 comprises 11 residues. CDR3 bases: TGTGCCAGCAGCCAAGCCTCCGAGCAGTACTTC. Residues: CASSQASEQYF.

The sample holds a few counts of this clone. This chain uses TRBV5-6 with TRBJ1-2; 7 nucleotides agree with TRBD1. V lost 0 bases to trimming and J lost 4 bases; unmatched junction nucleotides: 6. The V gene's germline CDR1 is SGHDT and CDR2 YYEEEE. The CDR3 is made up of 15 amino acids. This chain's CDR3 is CASSLDTWDSYGYTF. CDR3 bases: TGTGCCAGCAGCTTGGATACGTGGGACAGCTATGGCTACACCTTC.

The CDR3 reads CASRIQTDYYGYTF. The CDR3 DNA sequence: TGTGCCAGTAGGATACAGACAGACTACTATGGCTACACCTTC. The V call is TRBV19, the J call TRBJ1-2; D possibly corresponds to TRBD1 (5 bases). Trimming took off 6 bases at V and 3 bases at J, with 14 bases between the two ends. Germline loops: CDR1 LNHDA, CDR2 SQIVND (reference sequence). CDR3 length equals 14 residues.

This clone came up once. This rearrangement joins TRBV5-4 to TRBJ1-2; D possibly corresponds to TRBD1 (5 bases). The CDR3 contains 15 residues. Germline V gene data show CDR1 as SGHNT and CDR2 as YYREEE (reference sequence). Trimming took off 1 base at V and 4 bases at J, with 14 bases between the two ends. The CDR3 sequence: CASSLIQGMGYGYTF. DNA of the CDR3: TGTGCCAGCAGCTTGATCCAGGGAATGGGCTATGGCTACACCTTC.

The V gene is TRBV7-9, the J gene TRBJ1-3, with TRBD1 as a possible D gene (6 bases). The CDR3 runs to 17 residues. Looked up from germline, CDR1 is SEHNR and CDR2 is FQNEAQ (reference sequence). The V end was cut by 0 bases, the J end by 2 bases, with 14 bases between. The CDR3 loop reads CASSLALTQGPGNTIYF. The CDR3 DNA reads TGTGCCAGCAGCTTAGCCCTCACACAGGGCCCTGGAAACACCATATATTTT.

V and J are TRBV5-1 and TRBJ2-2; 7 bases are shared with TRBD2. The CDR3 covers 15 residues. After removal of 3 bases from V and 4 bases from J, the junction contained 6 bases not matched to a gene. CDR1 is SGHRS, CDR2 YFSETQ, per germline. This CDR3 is CASSSGLGSTGELFF. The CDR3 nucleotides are TGCGCCAGCAGCTCTGGACTAGGGAGCACCGGGGAGCTGTTTTTT.

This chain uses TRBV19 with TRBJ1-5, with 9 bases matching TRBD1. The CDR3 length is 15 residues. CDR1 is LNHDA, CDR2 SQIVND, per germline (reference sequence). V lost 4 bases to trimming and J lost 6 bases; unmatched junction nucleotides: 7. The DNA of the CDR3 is TGTGCCAGTAGTAGGAGACGGACAGGGGCTCAGCCCCAGCATTTT. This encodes CASSRRRTGAQPQHF.